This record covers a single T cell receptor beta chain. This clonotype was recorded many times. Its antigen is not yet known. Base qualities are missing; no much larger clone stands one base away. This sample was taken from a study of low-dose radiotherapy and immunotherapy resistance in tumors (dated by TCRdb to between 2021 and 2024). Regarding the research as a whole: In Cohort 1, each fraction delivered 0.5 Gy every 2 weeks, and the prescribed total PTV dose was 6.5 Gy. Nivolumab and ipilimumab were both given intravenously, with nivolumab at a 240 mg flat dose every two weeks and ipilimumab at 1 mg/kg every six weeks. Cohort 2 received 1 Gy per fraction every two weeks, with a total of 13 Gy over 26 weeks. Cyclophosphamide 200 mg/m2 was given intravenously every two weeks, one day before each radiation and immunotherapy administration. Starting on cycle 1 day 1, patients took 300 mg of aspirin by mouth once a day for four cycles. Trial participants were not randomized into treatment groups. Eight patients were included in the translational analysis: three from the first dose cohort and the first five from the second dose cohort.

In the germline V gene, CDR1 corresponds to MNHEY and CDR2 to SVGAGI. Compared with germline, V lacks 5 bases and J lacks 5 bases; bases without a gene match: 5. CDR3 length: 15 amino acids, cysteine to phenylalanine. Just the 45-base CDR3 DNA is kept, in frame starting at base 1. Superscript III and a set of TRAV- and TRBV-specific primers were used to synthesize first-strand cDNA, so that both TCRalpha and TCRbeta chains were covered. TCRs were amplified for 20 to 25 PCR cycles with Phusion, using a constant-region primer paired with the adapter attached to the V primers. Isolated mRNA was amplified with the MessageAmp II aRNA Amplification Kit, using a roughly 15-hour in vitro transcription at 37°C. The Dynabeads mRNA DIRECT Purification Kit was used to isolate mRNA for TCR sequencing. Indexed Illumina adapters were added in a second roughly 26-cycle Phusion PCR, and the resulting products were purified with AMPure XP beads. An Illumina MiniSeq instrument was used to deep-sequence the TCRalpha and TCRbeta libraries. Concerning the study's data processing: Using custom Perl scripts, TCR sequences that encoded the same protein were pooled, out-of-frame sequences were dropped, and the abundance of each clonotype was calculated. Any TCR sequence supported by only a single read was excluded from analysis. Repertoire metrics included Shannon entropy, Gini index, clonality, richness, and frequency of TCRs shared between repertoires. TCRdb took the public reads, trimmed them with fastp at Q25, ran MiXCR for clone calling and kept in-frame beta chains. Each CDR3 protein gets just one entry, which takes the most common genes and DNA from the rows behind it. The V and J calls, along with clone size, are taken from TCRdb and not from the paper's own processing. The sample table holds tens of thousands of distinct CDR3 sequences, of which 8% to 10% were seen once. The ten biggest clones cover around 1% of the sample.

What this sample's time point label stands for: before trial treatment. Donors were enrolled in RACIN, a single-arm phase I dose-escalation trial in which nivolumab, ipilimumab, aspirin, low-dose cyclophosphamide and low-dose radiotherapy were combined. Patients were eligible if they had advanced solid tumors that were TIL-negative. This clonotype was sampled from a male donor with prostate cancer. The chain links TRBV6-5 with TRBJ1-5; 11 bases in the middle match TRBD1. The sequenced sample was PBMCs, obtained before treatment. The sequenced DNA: TGTGCCAGCAGTAGGACAGGGGGCAAGGATCAGCCCCAGCATTTT. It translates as CASSRTGGKDQPQHF.